A single sample gave rise to the 9 T cell receptor beta chains below, sequenced in a study of vaccination effects on CD4 cells after COVID-19. Produced via immunoSEQ multiplex PCR; TCRdb's table is partial and in-frame only. The sample consists of about 37,000 clones, about 60% of them appearing once. These receptors have no identified antigens. ViraFEST used viral peptide pools to expand antigen-specific CD4+ T cells before sequencing. Once cultured for approximately ten days, the cells underwent separation to obtain CD4+ T cells. Vaccine recipients, nucleocapsid antibody negative, had no prior SARS-CoV-2 infection. The source was CD4+ T cells from PBMCs cultured with HCoV-OC43 spike peptides, collected before COVID-19 vaccination. Sample subset: HCoV-OC43 spike overlapping peptide pool stimulation. These receptors all stem from a human donor who received a COVID-19 vaccine.

This chain uses TRBV5-6 with TRBJ1-4; TRBD1 is a possible D gene (6 bases). CDR1 is SGHDT and CDR2 is YYEEEE in the germline V gene. The CDR3 contains 15 residues. Trimming pared 0 bases from V and 2 bases from J, leaving 8 bases between. The CDR3 DNA reads TGTGCCAGCAGCTTGGCGGGGGGCACTAATGAAAAACTGTTTTTT. Protein sequence: CASSLAGGTNEKLFF.

The table lists this clone with many counts. The chain couples TRBV6-5 to TRBJ2-7, with TRBD1 as a possible D gene (6 bases). This CDR3 is 13 amino acids long. Trimming took 6 bases from V and 0 from J, leaving 9 bases between them. Per germline, CDR1 MNHEY and CDR2 SVGAGI. CDR3 nucleotides: TGTGCCAGCAGCTCGACAGGCTCCTACGAGCAGTACTTC. This sequence encodes CASSSTGSYEQYF.

In nucleotides, the CDR3 is TGTGCCAGCAGCTTGGACACGAGCTCCTACAATGAGCAGTTCTTC. Protein product: CASSLDTSSYNEQFF. The J gene is TRBJ2-1, the V gene TRBV5-4; D is uncertain. Germline V CDR1 and CDR2: SGHNT, YYREEE (reference sequence). The V end lost 0 bases, the J end lost 0 bases, and 7 bases lay between the germline ends. This CDR3 is built from 15 residues.

This clone was seen more than once but under ten times. The gene calls are TRBV6-5 and TRBJ1-2; TRBD1 might be the D (6 bases). The CDR3 runs 13 residues. Germline V gene lookup returns CDR1 MNHEY and CDR2 SVGAGI. Trimming took off 2 bases at V and 4 bases at J, with 8 bases between the two ends. CDR3 DNA: TGTGCCAGCAGTTACGACAGGAGCTATGGCTACACCTTC. It specifies CASSYDRSYGYTF.

This rearrangement joins TRBV2 to TRBJ2-3; no clear D. CDR3 length equals 14 residues. V was trimmed by 3 bases and J by 2 bases, leaving 9 bases between them. The germline V gene encodes CDR1 SNHLY and CDR2 FYNNEI. The CDR3 coding sequence is TGTGCCAGCAGTGAGTCTGGCTACACAGATACGCAGTATTTT. Its translation: CASSESGYTDTQYF.

The V call is TRBV5-1, the J call TRBJ1-1; D remains unclear. V was trimmed by 1 base and J by 4 bases, leaving 23 bases between them. Germline V lookup: CDR1 SGHRS, CDR2 YFSETQ. This CDR3 is 18 amino acids long. This CDR3 reads CASSLFERRSGLVTEAFF. The CDR3 DNA is TGCGCCAGCAGCTTGTTTGAGCGTCGGTCAGGTTTAGTCACTGAAGCTTTCTTT.

The DNA of the CDR3 is TGTGCCACCTCGGGACAGGGCTCCTACGAGCAGTACTTC. Its protein product is CATSGQGSYEQYF. The V and J genes are TRBV10-3 and TRBJ2-7, with 9 nucleotides matching TRBD1. CDR1 is ENHRY, CDR2 SYGVKD, per germline. V shed 10 bases and J 0 bases; nucleotides not matched to a gene: 4. This CDR3 comprises 13 residues.

CDR3 amino acids: CASSNRQGTGNTIYF. As DNA, the CDR3 is TGTGCCAGCAGCAATCGACAGGGGACTGGAAACACCATATATTTT. This sequence joins TRBV9 and TRBJ1-3, with TRBD1 matching over 8 bases. The germline V gene has CDR1 SGDLS and CDR2 YYNGEE. Trimming at V came to 4 bases and at J to 2 bases, leaving 5 bases not matched to a gene. The CDR3 sequence is 15 residues long.

Only a few counts were recorded for this clone. The gene calls are TRBV4-1 and TRBJ1-1; unclear D gene. V was shortened by 3 bases and J by 5 bases, with 10 bases between the two germline ends. Germline lookup yields CDR1 MGHRA and CDR2 YSYEKL. The CDR3 is 13 residues long. The CDR3 here is CASSHDERTEAFF. DNA for the CDR3: TGCGCCAGCAGCCATGACGAGAGAACTGAAGCTTTCTTT.